These 20 T cell receptor beta chains share one sample of origin, sequenced in a study of T cells in Graves' hyperthyroidism and ophthalmopathy (dated by TCRdb to 2018 to 2020). Library construction relied on multiplex PCR. The reads were generated on an Illumina HiSeq 2000. Amplification of TCR beta CDR3 regions was carried out from RNA transcripts. The TCR CDR3 was subjected to a first round of RT-PCR using the HTBI primer set and the Qiagen OneStep RT-PCR kit. TCRdb's own reprocessing of the public reads used fastp at Q25 and MiXCR and kept productive beta chains. Here each entry gathers all rows of one CDR3 protein and keeps the most common genes and DNA. The sample table shows hundreds of thousands of distinct CDR3 sequences, and around 20% are seen once. The leading ten clones occupy around 60% of the sample. The sample consisted of blood. The source of these receptors is a man aged 30 to 39 with Graves' ophthalmopathy.

This sequence joins TRBV11-2 and TRBJ2-6, with D maybe TRBD1 (6 bases). The germline V gene encodes CDR1 SGHAT and CDR2 FQNNGV. CDR3 length: 17 amino acids. Trimming removed 1 base at V and 0 bases at J, with 10 bases between. The CDR3 DNA follows: TGTGCCAGCAGCTTAGTAGGGGGAAGCTCTGGGGCCAACGTCCTGACTTTC. It translates to CASSLVGGSSGANVLTF.

In its sample, this clonotype was seen many times. V and J are TRBV29-1 and TRBJ2-3; 8 bases are shared with TRBD2. The CDR3 loop spans 15 amino acids. Germline values: CDR1 SQVTM, CDR2 ANQGSEA. The J segment lost 0 bases and the V segment lost 5 bases, leaving 7 bases of the junction unmatched. In DNA form, the CDR3 reads TGCAGCGTTACGGGACTAGGAGCTAGCACAGATACGCAGTATTTT. Its protein product is CSVTGLGASTDTQYF.

This clonotype was detected only a few times. V gene TRBV24-1 combines with J gene TRBJ2-5; D call uncertain. Per germline, CDR1 KGHDR and CDR2 SFDVKD. The length of the CDR3 is 15 residues. The ends were cut back, 5 bases at V and 2 bases at J, with 14 bases in the middle. In DNA form, the CDR3 reads TGTGCCACCAGTGGGGTCGTTGGAAGTCAAGAGACCCAGTACTTC. It is translated as CATSGVVGSQETQYF.

This clonotype showed up many times. The V gene is TRBV7-3, the J gene TRBJ2-1; 9 nucleotides line up with TRBD2. The CDR3 is made up of 15 amino acids. After removal of 4 bases from V and 9 bases from J, the junction contained 10 bases not matched to a gene. The V gene's germline CDR1 is SGHTA and CDR2 FQGTGA. Here the CDR3 reads CASSSGSDSGSEQFF. The CDR3 DNA sequence: TGTGCCAGCAGCTCAGGGTCGGATAGCGGGAGTGAGCAGTTCTTC. Supplemented by reference TRBV7-3 and TRBJ2-1, the full variable domain reads GAGVSQTPSNKVTEKGKYVELRCDPISGHTALYWYRQSLGQGPEFLIYFQGTGAADDSGLPNDRFFAVRPEGSVSTLKIQRTERGDSAVYLCASSSGSDSGSEQFFGPGTRLTVL.

This clonotype was seen ten or more times. This chain connects TRBV28 to TRBJ2-7, with TRBD1 matching 10 bases. The CDR3 has 14 residues. V lost 6 bases and J lost 5; bases outside the gene matches: 7. Per the germline V gene, CDR1 is MDHEN and CDR2 is SYDVKM. The CDR3 DNA follows: TGTGCCAGCAGCTCGACAGGGGGCTGGAACGAGCAGTACTTC. As protein: CASSSTGGWNEQYF.

The chain is built from TRBV6-2 or TRBV6-3 and TRBJ1-4; D gene uncertain. Germline V gene lookup returns CDR1 MNHEY and CDR2 SVGEGT. This CDR3 contains 13 residues. V was pared by 11 bases and J by 5 bases, with 15 bases between. CDR3: CAGSARLNEKLFF. The DNA of the CDR3 is TGTGCCGGGTCGGCCCGCCTAAATGAAAAACTGTTTTTT.

Only a few counts were recorded for this clonotype. The CDR3 is CSAPRTGREQFF. Here the CDR3 DNA reads TGCAGTGCCCCAAGGACCGGCCGTGAGCAGTTCTTC. The chain combines TRBV20-1 with TRBJ2-1, with D uncertain. The V end was cut by 6 bases, the J end by 9 bases, with 15 bases between. The length of the CDR3 is 12 residues. Germline values: CDR1 DFQATT, CDR2 SNEGSKA (reference sequence).

This chain uses TRBV5-1 with TRBJ1-2; D is undetermined. Germline CDR1 reads SGHRS; CDR2 reads YFSETQ. The V end was cut by 1 base, the J end by 2 bases, with 9 bases between. The CDR3 spans 14 residues. The CDR3 region has the DNA TGCGCCAGCAGCTTGTCGGGGAGGAACTATGGCTACACCTTC. It yields the protein CASSLSGRNYGYTF.

Points on this clonotype: This may stem from a read error, because a much larger clone lies one nucleotide away. The CDR3 does not end in the conserved phenylalanine or tryptophan, so this is likely a read error. The gene calls are TRBV9 and TRBJ2-7, with a weak D call TRBD1 (6 bases). Between the trimmed V and J ends, which lost 4 bases and 2 bases, there was a span of 13 bases. Germline-derived CDR1 and CDR2 are SGDLS and YYNGEE. The CDR3 sequence is 14 residues long. The CDR3 spells CASSSDRFTYEQYL. DNA of the CDR3: TGTGCCAGCAGCTCCGACAGGTTCACCTACGAGCAGTACCTC.

This clonotype was counted only a few times. This chain joins TRBV20-1 and TRBJ2-3; TRBD2 agrees at 10 bases. There are 15 residues in the CDR3. Germline CDR1 is DFQATT and CDR2 is SNEGSKA (reference sequence). V lost 2 bases to trimming and J lost 4 bases; unmatched junction nucleotides: 6. The CDR3 loop is CSARSSGRVPDTQYF. CDR3 sequence (DNA): TGCAGTGCTAGATCTAGCGGGAGAGTCCCAGATACGCAGTATTTT.

This clonotype has a handful of counts. The chain couples TRBV5-5 to TRBJ2-3; D might be TRBD2 (5 bases). This CDR3 has 16 residues. The V end lost 2 bases, the J end lost 2 bases, and 15 bases lay between the germline ends. CDR1 is SGHKS and CDR2 is YYEKEE in the germline V gene (reference sequence). The CDR3 coding sequence is TGTGCCAGCAGCTTTGGACTCATTGGGAACACAGATACGCAGTATTTT. This codes for CASSFGLIGNTDTQYF.

The chain employs TRBV7-9 and TRBJ2-5; a weak D match, TRBD2 (5 bases). The CDR3 runs to 15 residues. Trimming removed 5 bases at V and 4 bases at J, with 17 bases between. Germline V lookup: CDR1 SEHNR, CDR2 FQNEAQ (reference sequence). The CDR3 coding sequence is TGTGCCAGCAGCAACGCCGCGCTAGCAGGAGAGACCCAGTACTTC. It translates to CASSNAALAGETQYF.

This clonotype was recorded many times. V is TRBV11-2 and J is TRBJ2-7, with a tentative D call TRBD2 (5 bases). There are 17 residues in the CDR3. CDR1 and CDR2 from the germline V gene are SGHAT and FQNNGV. The V end was cut by 5 bases, the J end by 8 bases, with 28 bases between. This CDR3 reads CASSPPRPGAPGVKQYF. DNA of the CDR3: TGTGCCAGCAGCCCTCCTCGGCCTGGAGCACCCGGGGTCAAGCAGTACTTC.

In this sample, this clonotype turned up a few times. The J gene is TRBJ2-5, the V gene TRBV9; D might be TRBD1 or TRBD2, each matching 6 bases. The germline V gene encodes CDR1 SGDLS and CDR2 YYNGEE. This CDR3 is built from 15 residues. V lost 3 bases and J lost 5, with 17 bases in between. This CDR3 reads CASSATGSGGETQYF. For the CDR3, the DNA is TGTGCCAGCAGCGCAACAGGGTCCGGAGGGGAGACCCAGTACTTC.

In this sample, this clonotype turned up a few times. The chain uses TRBV10-1 and TRBJ2-2; unclear D gene. The germline V and J ends were trimmed by 3 bases and 7 bases, with 6 bases remaining between them. Germline values: CDR1 WNHNN, CDR2 SYGVQD (reference sequence). CDR3 length: 12 amino acids. As DNA, the CDR3 is TGCGCCAGCAGTGATATAAGCGGGGAGCTGTTTTTT. Amino acid sequence: CASSDISGELFF.

This clonotype was counted a few times. The gene calls are TRBV19 and TRBJ2-2; 10 bases fit TRBD2. With 3 bases clipped from V and 5 bases from J, the junction kept 12 bases outside the gene matches. Germline CDR1 is LNHDA and CDR2 is SQIVND (reference sequence). The CDR3 length is 18 residues. Written as DNA, the CDR3 is TGTGCCAGTAGTATTAGGGGGCGGGGACTAGCGAGGACCGGGGAGCTGTTTTTT. It yields the protein CASSIRGRGLARTGELFF.

This clonotype was picked up many times. The chain is built from TRBV11-2 and TRBJ2-3; 11 positions agree with TRBD2. Germline V gene data show CDR1 as SGHAT and CDR2 as FQNNGV. V dropped 1 base and J dropped 3; count of bases not matched to a gene: 9. This CDR3 is built from 18 residues. The CDR3 coding sequence is TGTGCCAGCAGCTTAGGTATTGGGACTAGCGGTCAAACAGATACGCAGTATTTT. It codes for CASSLGIGTSGQTDTQYF.

The chain has TRBV3-1 and TRBJ1-5; D gene uncertain. Germline-derived CDR1 and CDR2 are LGHDT and YNNKEL (reference sequence). With 1 base removed from V and 6 bases from J, the gap between germline ends came to 10 bases. The CDR3 covers 14 residues. CDR3 in amino acids: CASSQAHGSQPQHF. The CDR3 DNA is TGTGCCAGCAGCCAAGCTCATGGCAGTCAGCCCCAGCATTTT.

This chain joins TRBV27 and TRBJ1-2; 10 bases align to TRBD1. Losses at the gene ends were 7 bases for V and 4 bases for J; bases not matched to a gene: 6. CDR1 and CDR2 from the germline V gene are MNHEY and SMNVEV (reference sequence). This CDR3 spans 14 amino acids. Here the CDR3 reads CASKTGGIGYGYTF. DNA of the CDR3: TGTGCCAGCAAGACAGGGGGCATCGGCTATGGCTACACCTTC.

The rearrangement joins TRBV28 to TRBJ1-5, with D unclear. Germline lookup yields CDR1 MDHEN and CDR2 SYDVKM. V lost 3 bases and J 7 bases, leaving 16 bases between the germline ends. This CDR3 has 15 residues. CDR3 residues: CASSFWDDTDQPQHF. CDR3 nucleotide sequence: TGTGCCAGCAGTTTTTGGGATGATACTGACCAGCCCCAGCATTTT.